This is a list of T cell receptor beta chains from one sample in a study of T cell responses to AZD1222 COVID-19 vaccine. Measured with immunoSEQ multiplex PCR; TCRdb has only the in-frame clones, and not every one. The sample yields about 93,000 clones, 65% to 90% seen once. The sample here was peripheral blood, taken on day 0 of AZD1222 vaccination. Receptors were obtained from an adult in good health. The CDR3 runs from the conserved cysteine through the conserved F or W. Each record gives: V gene, clone size, J gene, D gene, CDR3 DNA, CDR3 protein. D genes are given only for firm matches. Size is stated for part of the rows, as once, few or many counts, or as a class when the clone is expanded.

v_gene: TRBV19; abundance: NA; j_gene: TRBJ1-2; d_gene: TRBD1; CDR3nt: TGTGCCAGTAGTATAGCGACAGGGTTCGGCTACACCTTC; CDR3aa: CASSIATGFGYTF
v_gene: TRBV5-8; abundance: NA; j_gene: TRBJ2-5; d_gene: NA; CDR3nt: TGTGCCAGCAGCTTGGACGGGACCGAAGAGACCCAGTACTTC; CDR3aa: CASSLDGTEETQYF
v_gene: TRBV6-5; abundance: NA; j_gene: TRBJ2-5; d_gene: NA; CDR3nt: TGTGCCAGCAGTTACGGGACTCGGGAAGAGACCCAGTACTTC; CDR3aa: CASSYGTREETQYF
v_gene: TRBV5-6; abundance: NA; j_gene: TRBJ2-3; d_gene: TRBD1; CDR3nt: TGTGCCACCAGGGTGGGGACAGTTGCGGATACGCAGTATTTT; CDR3aa: CATRVGTVADTQYF
v_gene: TRBV28; abundance: NA; j_gene: TRBJ1-2; d_gene: NA; CDR3nt: TGTGCCAGCAGTTCTCCCCCCTCAGGGAGGGACTATGGCTACACCTTC; CDR3aa: CASSSPPSGRDYGYTF
v_gene: TRBV6-5; abundance: NA; j_gene: TRBJ2-1; d_gene: TRBD2; CDR3nt: TGTGCCAGCACGTCTAGCGGGGTTTACAATGAGCAGTTCTTC; CDR3aa: CASTSSGVYNEQFF
v_gene: TRBV7-2; abundance: NA; j_gene: TRBJ2-7; d_gene: NA; CDR3nt: TGTGCCAGCAGCTTAGATCCAAACTCCTACGAGCAGTACTTC; CDR3aa: CASSLDPNSYEQYF
v_gene: TRBV6-5; abundance: NA; j_gene: TRBJ1-6; d_gene: NA; CDR3nt: TGTGCCAGCAGTCCCCGATTCACTTCACCCCTCCACTTT; CDR3aa: CASSPRFTSPLHF
v_gene: TRBV6-2/TRBV6-3; abundance: NA; j_gene: TRBJ1-3; d_gene: NA; CDR3nt: TGTGCCAGCAGTTACTTTGGAAACACCATATATTTT; CDR3aa: CASSYFGNTIYF
v_gene: TRBV13; abundance: NA; j_gene: TRBJ2-1; d_gene: TRBD2; CDR3nt: TGTGCCAGCAGCCCCCGGACTAGCGGGACTGTGGGGTTCTTC; CDR3aa: CASSPRTSGTVGFF
v_gene: TRBV6-5; abundance: NA; j_gene: TRBJ1-5; d_gene: TRBD1; CDR3nt: TGTGCCAGCAGTTTGGACAGGGGAAGCAATCAGCCCCAGCATTTT; CDR3aa: CASSLDRGSNQPQHF
v_gene: TRBV28; abundance: NA; j_gene: TRBJ2-3; d_gene: NA; CDR3nt: TGTGCCAGCAGTCCCCTCTCAGATACGCAGTATTTT; CDR3aa: CASSPLSDTQYF
v_gene: TRBV5-4; abundance: NA; j_gene: TRBJ2-2; d_gene: TRBD1; CDR3nt: TGTGCCAGCAGCCTCCGGGACAGGGTCACCGGGGAGCTGTTTTTT; CDR3aa: CASSLRDRVTGELFF
v_gene: TRBV5-1; abundance: NA; j_gene: TRBJ1-1; d_gene: TRBD1; CDR3nt: TGCGCCAGCAGCTACGCCGGGACAGGGGGCACTGAAGCTTTCTTT; CDR3aa: CASSYAGTGGTEAFF
v_gene: TRBV28; abundance: NA; j_gene: TRBJ1-1; d_gene: NA; CDR3nt: TGTGCCAGCAGATCCGGACAGCTGAACACTGAAGCTTTCTTT; CDR3aa: CASRSGQLNTEAFF
v_gene: TRBV28; abundance: NA; j_gene: TRBJ1-1; d_gene: NA; CDR3nt: TGTGCCAGCAGTACCGACACAGGGAACACTGAAGCTTTCTTT; CDR3aa: CASSTDTGNTEAFF
v_gene: TRBV30; abundance: NA; j_gene: TRBJ1-6; d_gene: NA; CDR3nt: TGTGCCTGGACACACGGCTCCTATAATTCACCCCTCCACTTT; CDR3aa: CAWTHGSYNSPLHF
v_gene: TRBV6-5; abundance: NA; j_gene: TRBJ2-3; d_gene: NA; CDR3nt: TGTGCCAGCAGGCGTCAGGGTCCCCGCACAGATACGCAGTATTTT; CDR3aa: CASRRQGPRTDTQYF
v_gene: TRBV12-3/TRBV12-4; abundance: once; j_gene: TRBJ2-1; d_gene: NA; CDR3nt: TGTGCCAGCAGTTCCCACTACAATGAGCAGTTCTTC; CDR3aa: CASSSHYNEQFF
v_gene: TRBV7-3; abundance: NA; j_gene: TRBJ2-2; d_gene: NA; CDR3nt: TGTGCCAGCAGCTTGAACGGGGAGCTGTTTTTT; CDR3aa: CASSLNGELFF
v_gene: TRBV5-6; abundance: NA; j_gene: TRBJ2-7; d_gene: NA; CDR3nt: TGTGCCAGCAGCAGTAAGGGTGGGAACTACGAGCAGTACTTC; CDR3aa: CASSSKGGNYEQYF
v_gene: TRBV30; abundance: NA; j_gene: TRBJ2-1; d_gene: TRBD1; CDR3nt: TGTGCCTCCCTGGATGCCGGGACAGGCTACAATGAGCAGTTCTTC; CDR3aa: CASLDAGTGYNEQFF
v_gene: TRBV12-5; abundance: NA; j_gene: TRBJ1-3; d_gene: NA; CDR3nt: TGTGCTAGTGCTTACTCTGGAAACACCATATATTTT; CDR3aa: CASAYSGNTIYF